This entry describes one TCR beta chain. The sample belongs to a study of blood T cells in healthy people across ages. The authors ran a second PCR of about 7 to 11 cycles using a sample-barcoded 5' primer and a J-beta primer mix. MiXCR, run by TCRdb on the 5' RACE reads, gives a single entry per CDR3 protein. Of over 600,000 distinct CDR3 sequences detected, approximately 40% appear once; the ten largest clones hold 25% to 30%. The clonotype comes from an older man in good health. Material: blood.

In DNA form, the CDR3 reads TGCGCCAGCAGCTTCACTAGCGGGAGGAGGATAAATGAGCAGTTCTTC. Amino acid sequence: CASSFTSGRRINEQFF. V and J are TRBV5-1 and TRBJ2-1, with 12 bases fitting TRBD2. CDR3 length: 16 amino acids. The germline CDR1 and CDR2 sequences are SGHRS and YFSETQ. After removal of 2 bases from V and 7 bases from J, the junction contained 7 bases not matched to a gene.